This T cell receptor beta chain was identified during a study of cytomegalovirus exposure and HLA in healthy donors. This clone was seen a handful of times. What it binds is unknown. Points from the study as a whole: Specificity of three CMV-associated chains for CMV antigens was verified in vitro. The study put 150 or so TCR beta chains on its list as cytomegalovirus-associated. The TCR clusters that emerged in the first cohort tended, a later analysis found, to co-occur in the 95 to 150 validation repertoires.

This table comes from immunoSEQ multiplex PCR, and its TCRdb copy is limited to in-frame clones, with some not included. The sample has some 140,000 clones; 75% to 90% are singletons. Material for sequencing was PBMCs. The sequence was collected from a man aged 18 to 29 in good health and CMV-seropositive.

This CDR3 is CASSRTSGRAHEQYF. The CDR3 nucleotides are TGTGCCAGCAGTCGAACTAGCGGGAGGGCCCACGAGCAGTACTTC. The rearrangement links TRBV7-3 to TRBJ2-7; 13 bases align to TRBD2. Trimming removed 6 bases from V and 5 bases from J; junction bases left unmatched: 7. The CDR3 spans 15 residues. Germline V gene data show CDR1 as SGHTA and CDR2 as FQGTGA.